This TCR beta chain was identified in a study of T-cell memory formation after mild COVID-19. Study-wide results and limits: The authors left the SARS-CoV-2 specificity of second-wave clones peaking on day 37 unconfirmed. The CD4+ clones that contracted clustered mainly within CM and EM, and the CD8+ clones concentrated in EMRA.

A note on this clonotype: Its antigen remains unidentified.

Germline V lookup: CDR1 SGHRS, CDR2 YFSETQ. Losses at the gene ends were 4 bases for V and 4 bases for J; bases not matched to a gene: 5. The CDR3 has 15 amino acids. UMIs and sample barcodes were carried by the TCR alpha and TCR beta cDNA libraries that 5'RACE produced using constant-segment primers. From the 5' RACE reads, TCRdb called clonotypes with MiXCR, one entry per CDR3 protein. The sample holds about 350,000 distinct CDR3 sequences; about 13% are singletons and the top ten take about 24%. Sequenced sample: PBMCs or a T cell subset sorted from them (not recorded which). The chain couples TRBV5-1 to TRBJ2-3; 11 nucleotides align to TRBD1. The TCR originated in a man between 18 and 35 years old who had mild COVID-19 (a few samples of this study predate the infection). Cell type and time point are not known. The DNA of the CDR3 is TGCGCCAGCAGCCAGGGACAGGGGGTTCCAGATACGCAGTATTTT. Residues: CASSQGQGVPDTQYF.